This passage covers 5 T cell receptor beta chains from one sample sequenced in a study of blood T cell repertoires in COVID-19. Assay used: immunoSEQ multiplex PCR; TCRdb lists only in-frame clones, some missing. The sample carries tens of thousands of clones, roughly 89% recorded once. Sequences were obtained from peripheral blood. The origin of the receptors is a woman older than 75 with active or convalescent COVID-19.

The chain combines TRBV28 with TRBJ1-1; 7 positions match TRBD1. The trim removed 8 bases at V and 7 bases at J, leaving 19 bases unmatched. The CDR3 totals 16 residues. Germline values: CDR1 MDHEN, CDR2 SYDVKM. The CDR3 region is CASSSLTGFSLNEAFF. The CDR3 nucleotides read TGTGCCAGCTCGAGCCTGACAGGGTTCAGTCTTAATGAAGCTTTCTTT. Full variable domain (missing parts from reference TRBV28 and TRBJ1-1): DVKVTQSSRYLVKRTGEKVFLECVQDMDHENMFWYRQDPGLGLRLIYFSYDVKMKEKGDIPEGYSVSREKKERFSLILESASTNQTSMYLCASSSLTGFSLNEAFFGQGTRLTVV.

The CDR3 nucleotides are TGCGCCAGCAGCTTGTTTTCAGGGCTGGACAATGAGCAGTTCTTC. As protein: CASSLFSGLDNEQFF. This chain links TRBV5-1 with TRBJ2-1; the D gene is possibly TRBD1 (5 bases). The CDR3 loop spans 15 amino acids. The V and J ends lost 1 base and 5 bases respectively, with 13 bases between them. The germline gives CDR1 SGHRS, CDR2 YFSETQ.

This chain joins TRBV24-1 and TRBJ1-5; 8 bases fit TRBD1. This CDR3 is built from 14 residues. The junction had 7 bases not matched to a gene; V was cut back by 9 bases and J by 4 bases. Germline V gene data show CDR1 as KGHDR and CDR2 as SFDVKD. The CDR3: CATGQGAGNQPQHF. The CDR3 coding sequence is TGTGCCACCGGGCAGGGGGCGGGGAATCAGCCCCAGCATTTT.

The rearrangement links TRBV19 to TRBJ1-1, with 7 bases aligning to TRBD1. The germline gives CDR1 LNHDA, CDR2 SQIVND (reference sequence). There are 13 residues in the CDR3. The V segment lost 8 bases and the J segment 2 bases; nucleotides outside the gene matches: 5. The CDR3 nucleotides read TGTGCCAGTTGGGGACAGCGAAACACTGAAGCTTTCTTT. Its protein is CASWGQRNTEAFF.

This rearrangement joins TRBV3-1 (or the pseudogene TRBV3-2) to TRBJ1-2; 7 bases match TRBD1. Germline CDR1 and CDR2: LGHDT and YNNKEL (reference sequence). The CDR3 runs 17 residues. V was pared by 0 bases and J by 2 bases, with 9 bases of the junction left unmatched. In nucleotides, the CDR3 is TGTGCCAGCAGCCAAGAAAAAAGAGGGGGCAGAAACTATGGCTACACCTTC. Translated, it gives CASSQEKRGGRNYGYTF.